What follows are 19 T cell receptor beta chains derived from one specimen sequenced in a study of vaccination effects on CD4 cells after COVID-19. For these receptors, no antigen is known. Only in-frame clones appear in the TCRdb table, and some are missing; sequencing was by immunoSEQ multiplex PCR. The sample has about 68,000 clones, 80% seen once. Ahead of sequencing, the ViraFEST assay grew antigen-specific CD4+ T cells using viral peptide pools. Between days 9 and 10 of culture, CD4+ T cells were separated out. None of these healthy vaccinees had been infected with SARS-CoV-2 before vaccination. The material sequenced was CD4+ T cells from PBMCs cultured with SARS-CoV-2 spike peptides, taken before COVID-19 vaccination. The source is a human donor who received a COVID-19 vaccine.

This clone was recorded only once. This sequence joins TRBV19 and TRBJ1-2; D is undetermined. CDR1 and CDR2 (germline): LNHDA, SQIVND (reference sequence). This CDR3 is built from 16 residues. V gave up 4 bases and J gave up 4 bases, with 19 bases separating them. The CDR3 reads CASSTTDVRGIYGYTF. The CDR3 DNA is TGTGCCAGTAGTACCACGGACGTTCGAGGCATCTATGGCTACACCTTC.

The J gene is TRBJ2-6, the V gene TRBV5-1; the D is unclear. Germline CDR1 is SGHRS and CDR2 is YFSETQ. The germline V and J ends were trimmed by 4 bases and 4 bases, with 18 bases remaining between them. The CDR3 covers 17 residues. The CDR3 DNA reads TGCGCCAGCAGCCCCCCCCGAAGGGCGAACGGGGCCAACGTCCTGACTTTC. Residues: CASSPPRRANGANVLTF.

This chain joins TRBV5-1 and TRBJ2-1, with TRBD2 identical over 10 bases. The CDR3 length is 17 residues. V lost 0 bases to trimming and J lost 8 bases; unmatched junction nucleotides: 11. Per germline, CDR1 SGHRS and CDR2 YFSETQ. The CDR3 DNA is TGCGCCAGCAGCTTGGGGAGCGGGGGGGGCGCTTGGGATGAGCAGTTCTTC. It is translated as CASSLGSGGGAWDEQFF. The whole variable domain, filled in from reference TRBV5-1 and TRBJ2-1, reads KAGVTQTPRYLIKTRGQQVTLSCSPISGHRSVSWYQQTPGQGLQFLFEYFSETQRNKGNFPGRFSGRQFSNSRSEMNVSTLELGDSALYLCASSLGSGGGAWDEQFFGPGTRLTVL.

The DNA of the CDR3 is TGCAGCGTTGCCTACAGCCCGGGGACTGAAGCTTTCTTT. Residues: CSVAYSPGTEAFF. The gene calls are TRBV29-1 and TRBJ1-1, with no clear D. The CDR3 covers 13 residues. V shed 4 bases and J shed 5 bases, with 14 bases lying between them. The germline CDR1 and CDR2 sequences are SQVTM and ANQGSEA.

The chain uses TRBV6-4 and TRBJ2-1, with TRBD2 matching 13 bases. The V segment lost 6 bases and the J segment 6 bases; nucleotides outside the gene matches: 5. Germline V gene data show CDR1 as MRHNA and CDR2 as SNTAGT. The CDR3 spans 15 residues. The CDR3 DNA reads TGTGCCAGCAGCCCGGGACTAGCGGGGCGCAATGAGCAGTTCTTC. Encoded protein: CASSPGLAGRNEQFF.

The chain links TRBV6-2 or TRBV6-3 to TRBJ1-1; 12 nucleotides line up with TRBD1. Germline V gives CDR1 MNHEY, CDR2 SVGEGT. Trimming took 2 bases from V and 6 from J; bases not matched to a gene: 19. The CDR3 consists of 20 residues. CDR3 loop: CASSYPKGQGARGGSAEAFF. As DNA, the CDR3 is TGTGCCAGCAGTTACCCCAAGGGACAGGGGGCGCGAGGGGGTTCGGCTGAAGCTTTCTTT.

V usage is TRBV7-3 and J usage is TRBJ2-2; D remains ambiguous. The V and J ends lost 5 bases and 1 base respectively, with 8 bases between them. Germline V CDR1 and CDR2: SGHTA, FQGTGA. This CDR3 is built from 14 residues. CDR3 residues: CASSLGQNTGELFF. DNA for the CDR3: TGTGCCAGCAGCCTCGGGCAGAACACCGGGGAGCTGTTTTTT.

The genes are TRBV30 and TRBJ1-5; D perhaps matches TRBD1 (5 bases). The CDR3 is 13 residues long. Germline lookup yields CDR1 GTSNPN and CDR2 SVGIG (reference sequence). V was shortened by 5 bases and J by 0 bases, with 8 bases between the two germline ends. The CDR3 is CAWSGDSNQPQHF. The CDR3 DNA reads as TGTGCCTGGTCGGGGGATAGCAATCAGCCCCAGCATTTT.

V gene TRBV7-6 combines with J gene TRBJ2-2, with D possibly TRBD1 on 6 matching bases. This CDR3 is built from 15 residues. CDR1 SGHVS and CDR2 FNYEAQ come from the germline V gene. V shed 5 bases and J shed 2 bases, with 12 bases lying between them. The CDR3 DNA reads TGTGCCAGCAGCGAAGGACAGTCCAACACCGGGGAGCTGTTTTTT. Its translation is CASSEGQSNTGELFF.

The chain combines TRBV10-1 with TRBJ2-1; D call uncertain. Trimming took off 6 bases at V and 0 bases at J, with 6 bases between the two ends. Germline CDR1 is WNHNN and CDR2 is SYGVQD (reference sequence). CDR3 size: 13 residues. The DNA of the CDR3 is TGCGCCAGCAGGGACGACTCCTACAATGAGCAGTTCTTC. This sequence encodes CASRDDSYNEQFF.

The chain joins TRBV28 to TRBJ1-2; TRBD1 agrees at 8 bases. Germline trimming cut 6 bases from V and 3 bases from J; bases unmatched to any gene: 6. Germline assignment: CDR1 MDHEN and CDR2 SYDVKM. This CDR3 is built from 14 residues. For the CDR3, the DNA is TGTGCCAGCAGCCTCCCGGGACAGGACTATGGCTACACCTTC. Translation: CASSLPGQDYGYTF.

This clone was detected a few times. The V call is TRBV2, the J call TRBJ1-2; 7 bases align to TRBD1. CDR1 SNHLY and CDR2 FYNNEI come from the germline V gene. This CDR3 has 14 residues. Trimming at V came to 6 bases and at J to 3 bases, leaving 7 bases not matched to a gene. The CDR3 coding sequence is TGTGCCAGCAGATACACAGGGGTCGACTATGGCTACACCTTC. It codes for CASRYTGVDYGYTF.

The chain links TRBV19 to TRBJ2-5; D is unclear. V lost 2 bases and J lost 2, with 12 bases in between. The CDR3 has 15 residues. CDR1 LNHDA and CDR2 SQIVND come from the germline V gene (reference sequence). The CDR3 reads CASSIRSDGQETQYF. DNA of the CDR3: TGTGCCAGTAGTATAAGATCGGACGGGCAAGAGACCCAGTACTTC.

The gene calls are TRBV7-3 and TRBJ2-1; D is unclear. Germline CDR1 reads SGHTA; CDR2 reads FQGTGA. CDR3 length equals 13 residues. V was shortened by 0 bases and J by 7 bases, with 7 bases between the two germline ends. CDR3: CASSLTAPNEQFF. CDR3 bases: TGTGCCAGCAGCTTAACGGCCCCGAATGAGCAGTTCTTC. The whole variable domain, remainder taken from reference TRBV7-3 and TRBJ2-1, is GAGVSQTPSNKVTEKGKYVELRCDPISGHTALYWYRQSLGQGPEFLIYFQGTGAADDSGLPNDRFFAVRPEGSVSTLKIQRTERGDSAVYLCASSLTAPNEQFFGPGTRLTVL.

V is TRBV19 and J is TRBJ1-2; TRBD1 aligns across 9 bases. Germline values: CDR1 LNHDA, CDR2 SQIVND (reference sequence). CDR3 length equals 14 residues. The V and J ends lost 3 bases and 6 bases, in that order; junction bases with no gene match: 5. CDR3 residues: CASSIYDRGDGYTF. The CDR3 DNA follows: TGTGCCAGTAGTATTTACGACAGGGGGGATGGCTACACCTTC.

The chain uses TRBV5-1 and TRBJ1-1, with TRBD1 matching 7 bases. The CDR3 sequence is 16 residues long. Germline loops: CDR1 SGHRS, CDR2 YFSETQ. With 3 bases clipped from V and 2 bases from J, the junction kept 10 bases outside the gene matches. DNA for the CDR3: TGCGCCAGCAGCTGGTCGGGACAGAGCCCTAACACTGAAGCTTTCTTT. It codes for CASSWSGQSPNTEAFF.

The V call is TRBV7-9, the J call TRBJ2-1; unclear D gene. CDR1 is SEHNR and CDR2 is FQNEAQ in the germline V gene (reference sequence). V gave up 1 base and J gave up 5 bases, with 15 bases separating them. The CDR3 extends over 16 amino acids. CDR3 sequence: CASSLVGSKWNNEQFF. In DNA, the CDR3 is TGTGCCAGCAGCTTAGTAGGGTCGAAATGGAACAATGAGCAGTTCTTC. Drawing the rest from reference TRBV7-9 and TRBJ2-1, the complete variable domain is DTGVSQNPRHKITKRGQNVTFRCDPISEHNRLYWYRQTLGQGPEFLTYFQNEAQLEKSRLLSDRFSAERPKGSFSTLEIQRTEQGDSAMYLCASSLVGSKWNNEQFFGPGTRLTVL.

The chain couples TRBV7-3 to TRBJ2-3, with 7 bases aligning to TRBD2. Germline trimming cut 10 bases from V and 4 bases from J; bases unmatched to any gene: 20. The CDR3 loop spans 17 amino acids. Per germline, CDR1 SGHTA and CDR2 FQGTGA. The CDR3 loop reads CANLKKKRGPVADTQYF. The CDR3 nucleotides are TGTGCCAACCTCAAAAAGAAGCGGGGTCCGGTCGCAGATACGCAGTATTTT.

The CDR3 DNA reads TGTGCCACCAGTGTACAGCGGGGGGGCTTAGATACGCAGTATTTT. This codes for CATSVQRGGLDTQYF. This chain connects TRBV24-1 to TRBJ2-3; 10 positions agree with TRBD2. The CDR3 spans 15 residues. Germline-derived CDR1 and CDR2 are KGHDR and SFDVKD. J was trimmed by 5 bases and V by 5 bases; bases with no gene match: 6.